The source of this T cell receptor (beta chain) is a study of CD8 T cells in ankylosing spondylitis. Study-wide points: Several highly homologous variants formed a TCR beta motif that appeared characteristic of ankylosing spondylitis blood.

V was clipped by 11 bases and J by 0 bases, with 23 bases between them. The germline gives CDR1 LGHDT, CDR2 YNNKEL (reference sequence). The CDR3 consists of 17 residues. From the 5' RACE reads, TCRdb called clonotypes with MiXCR, one entry per CDR3 protein. The sample carries 200,000 to 250,000 distinct CDR3 sequences, 5.5% to 7.5% recorded once. To note about this clonotype: The antigen is unknown.

The TCR originated in a male donor with ankylosing spondylitis. V is TRBV3-1 and J is TRBJ2-1; perhaps TRBD2 as D (6 bases). The sequencing input was blood, either unsorted or a sorted T cell fraction (not recorded which). The CDR3 here is CACCQEGGVSSYNEQFF. For the CDR3, the DNA is TGTGCCTGCTGCCAAGAAGGCGGGGTAAGCTCCTACAATGAGCAGTTCTTC.